This TCR beta chain was identified in a study of blood T cell repertoires in COVID-19. For the study at large: From the United States, Italy and Spain came samples of acute and convalescent COVID-19.

Sequenced by immunoSEQ multiplex PCR; TCRdb stores in-frame clones only, minus some. The table lists 300,000 to 350,000 clones, about 90% of them singletons. After removal of 1 base from V and 9 bases from J, the junction contained 6 bases not matched to a gene. The CDR3 totals 15 residues. The germline V gene has CDR1 SNHLY and CDR2 FYNNEI. The specimen was PBMCs or T cells enriched from blood (not recorded which). The chain links TRBV2 to TRBJ2-1; 10 bases fit TRBD2. The origin of this receptor is a young woman with acute COVID-19. CDR3 coding DNA: TGTGCCAGCAGTGAAGGGTTAGCGGGAGGTATTGAGCAGTTCTTC. Its protein is CASSEGLAGGIEQFF. The full variable domain, its missing parts supplied by reference TRBV2 and TRBJ2-1, is EPEVTQTPSHQVTQMGQEVILRCVPISNHLYFYWYRQILGQKVEFLVSFYNNEISEKSEIFDDQFSVERPDGSNFTLKIRSTKLEDSAMYFCASSEGLAGGIEQFFGPGTRLTVL.